This T cell receptor beta chain was sequenced for a study of CD8 T cells in ankylosing spondylitis. With 1 base removed from V and 9 bases from J, the gap between germline ends came to 12 bases. Per germline, CDR1 SGHTA and CDR2 FQGNSA. The CDR3 is made up of 13 amino acids. For this clonotype: Antigen unknown.

TCRdb processed the 5' RACE reads anew with MiXCR; each CDR3 protein has one entry. The sample records 150,000 to 200,000 distinct CDR3 sequences, over 10% being singletons. Study-level findings and limits: Seemingly distinctive of ankylosing spondylitis blood was a TCR beta motif formed by eight highly homologous variants. Disease-linked clones had a CD8+ phenotype and relatively low frequency in peripheral blood.

V gene TRBV7-2 combines with J gene TRBJ2-5, with D perhaps matching TRBD1 (5 bases). This TCR was recovered from a female donor with ankylosing spondylitis or in good health (not recorded which). The sample taken for sequencing was blood, either unsorted or a sorted T cell fraction (not recorded which). This chain's CDR3 is CASSLDSIGAQYF. The CDR3 DNA sequence: TGTGCCAGCAGCTTAGACTCTATAGGGGCCCAGTACTTC. Filled out from reference TRBV7-2 and TRBJ2-5, the complete variable domain reads GAGVSQSPSNKVTEKGKDVELRCDPISGHTALYWYRQSLGQGLEFLIYFQGNSAPDKSGLPSDRFSAERTGGSVSTLTIQRTQQEDSAVYLCASSLDSIGAQYFGPGTRLLVL.